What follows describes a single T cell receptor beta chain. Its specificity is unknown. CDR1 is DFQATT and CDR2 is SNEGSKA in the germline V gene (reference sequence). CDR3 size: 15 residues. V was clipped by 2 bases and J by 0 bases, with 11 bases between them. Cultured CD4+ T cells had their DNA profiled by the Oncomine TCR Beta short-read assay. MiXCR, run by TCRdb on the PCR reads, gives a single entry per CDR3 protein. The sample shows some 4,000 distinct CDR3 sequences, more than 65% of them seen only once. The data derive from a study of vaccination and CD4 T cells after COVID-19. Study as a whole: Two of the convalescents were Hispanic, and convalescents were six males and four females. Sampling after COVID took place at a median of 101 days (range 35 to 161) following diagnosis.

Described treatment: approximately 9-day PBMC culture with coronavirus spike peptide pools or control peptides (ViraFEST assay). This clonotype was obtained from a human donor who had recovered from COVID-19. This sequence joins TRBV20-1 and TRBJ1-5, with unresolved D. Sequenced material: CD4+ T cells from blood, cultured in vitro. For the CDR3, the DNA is TGCAGTGCTAGATCGGGATCTAATAGCAATCAGCCCCAGCATTTT. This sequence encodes CSARSGSNSNQPQHF.